This T cell receptor beta chain was sequenced in a study of T cell responses to AZD1222 COVID-19 vaccine. The study, taken as a whole, reports: Repertoire samples came only from after the peak T cell response.

In the case of this clone: As yet, its antigen is unknown.

Clones were read by immunoSEQ multiplex PCR, and TCRdb kept only the in-frame ones, dropping some. Found here are approximately 130,000 clones, nearly 90% of them singletons; the top ten hold over 8%. CDR1 LGHNT and CDR2 FRNRAP come from the germline V gene. Trimming removed 5 bases from V and 7 bases from J, with 7 bases in between. The length of the CDR3 is 11 residues. This sequence originates from an adult who received the AZD1222 COVID-19 vaccine. The V call is TRBV12-5, the J call TRBJ2-3; no definite D call. The material was peripheral blood, obtained 28 days after the second AZD1222 dose. DNA for the CDR3: TGTGCTAGTGGTCCCACGAATACGCAGTATTTT. Translating it yields CASGPTNTQYF.